These 31 T cell receptor beta chains came from one sample sequenced in a study of cytomegalovirus exposure and HLA in healthy donors. PCR involved 60 Vbeta and 13 Jbeta primers. Produced via immunoSEQ multiplex PCR; TCRdb's table is partial and in-frame only. The repertoire has 160,000 or so clones, about 78% of them found once; the top ten carry over 1.1%. Sequencing was performed on PBMCs. The receptor source for this set is a male donor in good health and CMV-seronegative.

The rearrangement links TRBV5-4 to TRBJ2-5, with a tentative D call TRBD1 (6 bases). There are 16 residues in the CDR3. Germline V lookup: CDR1 SGHNT, CDR2 YYREEE (reference sequence). V lost 0 bases, J lost 4 bases, and 16 bases lay in between. The DNA for the CDR3 is TGTGCCAGCAGCTTGGGCTTACAGGGCAGGGGAGAGACCCAGTACTTC. Protein: CASSLGLQGRGETQYF.

The chain recombines TRBV19 with TRBJ2-7; 12 bases agree with TRBD2. V lost 10 bases and J lost 5; bases outside the gene matches: 9. Germline assignment: CDR1 LNHDA and CDR2 SQIVND (reference sequence). This CDR3 is built from 14 residues. The chain's CDR3 is CATRALAGGDEQYF. The CDR3 DNA sequence: TGTGCCACCCGGGCTCTAGCGGGAGGGGACGAGCAGTACTTC.

The rearrangement joins TRBV15 to TRBJ2-7, with TRBD2 matching over 12 bases. CDR1 is LNHNV, CDR2 YYDKDF, per germline (reference sequence). The trim removed 3 bases at V and 3 bases at J, leaving 3 bases unmatched. The CDR3 is 15 amino acids. CDR3 sequence (DNA): TGTGCCACCAGCAGGCGACTAGCGGGGGACTACGAGCAGTACTTC. Residues: CATSRRLAGDYEQYF.

This chain connects TRBV6-1 to TRBJ2-5; 9 bases align to TRBD1. CDR1 and CDR2 from the germline V gene are MNHNS and SASEGT. J lost 1 base, V lost 10 bases, and 4 bases had no gene match. This CDR3 is 13 amino acids long. The CDR3 region is CATSGQGQETQYF. As DNA, the CDR3 is TGTGCCACATCGGGACAGGGCCAAGAGACCCAGTACTTC.

The rearrangement joins TRBV4-2 to TRBJ1-2; 7 bases align to TRBD1. Trimming took 3 bases from V and 11 from J; bases not matched to a gene: 6. The germline gives CDR1 LGHNA, CDR2 YNFKEQ. This CDR3 is 12 amino acids long. The CDR3 protein is CASSQPTGEYTF. The DNA of the CDR3 is TGTGCCAGCAGCCAGCCTACAGGGGAGTACACCTTC.

V usage is TRBV27 and J usage is TRBJ1-2; no clear D gene. The CDR3 contains 14 residues. V was trimmed by 5 bases and J by 6 bases, leaving 16 bases between them. Germline V lookup: CDR1 MNHEY, CDR2 SMNVEV (reference sequence). The CDR3 sequence: CASSHDDTPDGYTF. CDR3 nucleotide sequence: TGTGCCAGCAGTCACGACGACACGCCCGATGGCTACACCTTC.

The chain employs TRBV7-9 and TRBJ2-7; 9 bases match TRBD1. Germline V gives CDR1 SEHNR, CDR2 FQNEAQ (reference sequence). The CDR3 loop spans 15 amino acids. V trimming: 5 bases; J trimming: 3 bases; junction bases outside the gene matches: 8. CDR3 coding DNA: TGTGCCAGCAGCCGTCCCCCGACAGGGGGCTACGAGCAGTACTTC. Protein sequence: CASSRPPTGGYEQYF.

The chain is built from TRBV11-2 and TRBJ1-5; D uncertain. CDR1 is SGHAT and CDR2 is FQNNGV in the germline V gene. Trimming shortened V by 0 bases and J by 4 bases, and 7 bases separated the two germline ends. This CDR3 is 14 amino acids long. Here the CDR3 DNA reads TGTGCCAGCAGCTTAGAGGCAGGTAATCAGCCCCAGCATTTT. This translates into CASSLEAGNQPQHF. The whole variable domain, remainder taken from reference TRBV11-2 and TRBJ1-5, is EAGVAQSPRYKIIEKRQSVAFWCNPISGHATLYWYQQILGQGPKLLIQFQNNGVVDDSQLPKDRFSAERLKGVDSTLKIQPAKLEDSAVYLCASSLEAGNQPQHFGDGTRLSIL.

This clone was found a few times. The chain combines TRBV5-4 with TRBJ2-7; TRBD1 aligns across 9 bases. CDR3 length: 14 amino acids. Germline assignment: CDR1 SGHNT and CDR2 YYREEE (reference sequence). Trimming removed 4 bases from V and 1 base from J; junction bases left unmatched: 3. DNA of the CDR3: TGTGCCAGCAGCCCGACAGGGGGGTCCTACGAGCAGTACTTC. Its protein product is CASSPTGGSYEQYF.

The chain carries TRBV4-1 and TRBJ2-5; 9 positions agree with TRBD2. The J call may be wrong; the DNA end is better matched by TRBJ2-7. This CDR3 has 14 amino acids. Germline CDR1 MGHRA, CDR2 YSYEKL. The chain's CDR3 is CASSSSGIPYEQYF. The DNA for the CDR3 is TGCGCCAGCAGCTCTAGCGGGATACCGTACGAGCAGTACTTC.

As regards this clone: One junction end does not reproduce the germline sequence, and a read error may be involved. The chain combines TRBV7-9 with TRBJ1-2; the D gene is possibly TRBD1 (6 bases). The length of the CDR3 is 13 residues. Germline CDR1 and CDR2: SEHNR and FQNEAQ (reference sequence). CDR3 region: CSSSLIRQDGYTF. As DNA, the CDR3 is TGTTCCAGCAGCCTCATAAGACAGGACGGCTACACCTTC.

The chain couples TRBV2 to TRBJ2-7, with D perhaps matching TRBD2 (6 bases). The CDR3 is 13 residues long. CDR1 and CDR2 from the germline V gene are SNHLY and FYNNEI. V shed 10 bases and J shed 0 bases, with 13 bases lying between them. The CDR3 nucleotides are TGTGCCACCGCCGACGGGAGCTCCTACGAGCAGTACTTC. It specifies CATADGSSYEQYF. Looking up the rest from reference TRBV2 and TRBJ2-7 gives the full variable domain: EPEVTQTPSHQVTQMGQEVILRCVPISNHLYFYWYRQILGQKVEFLVSFYNNEISEKSEIFDDQFSVERPDGSNFTLKIRSTKLEDSAMYFCATADGSSYEQYFGPGTRLTVT.

The chain carries TRBV6-1 and TRBJ1-5; a possible D gene is TRBD1 (5 bases). This CDR3 comprises 14 residues. Deletions cut 6 bases from V and 7 bases from J, with 16 bases between. CDR1 is MNHNS and CDR2 is SASEGT in the germline V gene. CDR3 protein: CASREGPAHQPQHF. The CDR3 DNA is TGTGCCAGCAGGGAGGGACCGGCCCACCAGCCCCAGCATTTT.

This clone was detected a few times. The genes are TRBV28 and TRBJ1-5, with 10 bases that match TRBD1. The CDR3 extends over 15 amino acids. Germline-derived CDR1 and CDR2 are MDHEN and SYDVKM. V trimming: 3 bases; J trimming: 4 bases; junction bases outside the gene matches: 3. The CDR3, as DNA: TGTGCCAGCAGTTTGGGACAGGGGCTAAATCAGCCCCAGCATTTT. Protein: CASSLGQGLNQPQHF.

CDR3 bases: TGTGCCAGCAGTCTCCTATCGGGAGTAGAGACCCAGTACTTC. Amino acid sequence: CASSLLSGVETQYF. The chain has TRBV6-5 and TRBJ2-5; TRBD2 is a possible D gene (6 bases). Deletions cut 5 bases from V and 4 bases from J, with 14 bases between. From germline, CDR1 is MNHEY and CDR2 SVGAGI. The CDR3 is 14 amino acids.

This clone occurred a few times. The chain is built from TRBV11-2 and TRBJ2-1; 7 bases agree with TRBD2. V shed 4 bases and J 1 base; nucleotides not matched to a gene: 16. This CDR3 has 19 residues. Per the germline V gene, CDR1 is SGHAT and CDR2 is FQNNGV. CDR3 sequence: CASSSIFQLLAPSYNEQFF. The CDR3 DNA reads as TGTGCCAGCAGCTCAATATTCCAGCTACTAGCGCCGTCCTACAATGAGCAGTTCTTC. Full variable domain (rest looked up from reference TRBV11-2 and TRBJ2-1): EAGVAQSPRYKIIEKRQSVAFWCNPISGHATLYWYQQILGQGPKLLIQFQNNGVVDDSQLPKDRFSAERLKGVDSTLKIQPAKLEDSAVYLCASSSIFQLLAPSYNEQFFGPGTRLTVL.

The chain joins TRBV7-3 to TRBJ2-5; the match to TRBD2 covers 8 bases. V trimming: 7 bases; J trimming: 1 base; junction bases outside the gene matches: 14. In germline, CDR1 is SGHTA, CDR2 FQGTGA. The CDR3 consists of 17 residues. The CDR3 DNA is TGTGCCAGCACTAGGACAGTGACGAGCGGGGGCCAAGAGACCCAGTACTTC. Translation: CASTRTVTSGGQETQYF.

The rearrangement uses TRBV9 and TRBJ2-5; a weak D match, TRBD2 (6 bases). The CDR3 runs to 13 residues. The V end was cut by 4 bases, the J end by 5 bases, with 12 bases between. Germline CDR1 reads SGDLS; CDR2 reads YYNGEE. The CDR3 region has the DNA TGTGCCAGCAGCCTCGGGGGTCGGGAGACCCAGTACTTC. It codes for CASSLGGRETQYF.

The chain employs TRBV29-1 and TRBJ2-3; 9 bases are shared with TRBD2. The germline V gene has CDR1 SQVTM and CDR2 ANQGSEA. V lost 0 bases to trimming and J lost 0 bases; unmatched junction nucleotides: 7. This CDR3 is 17 amino acids long. For the CDR3, the DNA is TGCAGCGTTGAAGACTGGACTAGCGCGGCAAGCACAGATACGCAGTATTTT. Translating gives CSVEDWTSAASTDTQYF.

V gene TRBV2 combines with J gene TRBJ1-3; 10 bases line up with TRBD1. The CDR3 spans 15 residues. Germline V gene lookup returns CDR1 SNHLY and CDR2 FYNNEI. The junction had 6 bases not matched to a gene; V was cut back by 7 bases and J by 3 bases. CDR3 region: CASTRQGAYGNTIYF. DNA for the CDR3: TGTGCCAGCACCCGACAGGGGGCCTATGGAAACACCATATATTTT.

This clone occurred a few times. The chain links TRBV4-1 to TRBJ2-7; 9 bases map to TRBD2. CDR1 MGHRA and CDR2 YSYEKL come from the germline V gene. The CDR3 sequence is 19 residues long. J lost 2 bases, V lost 4 bases, and 18 bases had no gene match. CDR3 DNA sequence: TGCGCCAGCAGCCCCCTGAGGCTAGCGGGAACCACAGACACCTACGAGCAGTACTTC. The encoded protein is CASSPLRLAGTTDTYEQYF.

This chain links TRBV7-2 with TRBJ1-2; possibly TRBD1 for D (6 bases). Germline CDR1 and CDR2: SGHTA and FQGNSA. The CDR3 is 13 residues long. Trimming cost V 5 bases and J 14 bases, with 21 bases left between them. This CDR3 reads CASSLQGHRFWTF. The CDR3 DNA is TGTGCCAGCAGCCTCCAGGGACACCGATTCTGGACCTTC. The full variable domain, completed using reference TRBV7-2 and TRBJ1-2, is GAGVSQSPSNKVTEKGKDVELRCDPISGHTALYWYRQSLGQGLEFLIYFQGNSAPDKSGLPSDRFSAERTGGSVSTLTIQRTQQEDSAVYLCASSLQGHRFWTFGSGTRLTVV.

This rearrangement joins TRBV7-9 to TRBJ2-7; 7 bases agree with TRBD2. Germline V gene sequence: CDR1 SEHNR, CDR2 FQNEAQ (reference sequence). With 5 bases clipped from V and 2 bases from J, the junction kept 12 bases outside the gene matches. The CDR3 consists of 16 residues. The DNA of the CDR3 is TGTGCCAGCAGCCACTCGTCTAGCGGACTAACCTACGAGCAGTACTTC. It yields the protein CASSHSSSGLTYEQYF.

The rearrangement links TRBV19 to TRBJ2-1, with D possibly matching TRBD2 (7 bases). The CDR3 length is 14 residues. Germline V CDR1 and CDR2: LNHDA, SQIVND (reference sequence). V lost 9 bases and J lost 4, with 16 bases in between. The CDR3 DNA reads TGTGCCAGCTCGAGGGGGGGGCAGTACAATGAGCAGTTCTTC. Protein sequence: CASSRGGQYNEQFF.

The chain recombines TRBV7-2 with TRBJ2-7, with a tentative D call TRBD1 (6 bases). The CDR3 is made up of 13 amino acids. Germline CDR1 and CDR2: SGHTA and FQGNSA. V lost 4 bases and J lost 6, with 13 bases in between. DNA for the CDR3: TGTGCCAGCAGCTCGGGACAAATCTGCGAGCAGTACTTC. Its protein product is CASSSGQICEQYF.

This rearrangement joins TRBV6-5 to TRBJ2-7, with TRBD2 matching 7 bases. Germline lookup yields CDR1 MNHEY and CDR2 SVGAGI. This CDR3 region has 14 residues. Unmatched junction bases numbered 5, after V lost 4 bases and J lost 2 bases. The CDR3 nucleotides are TGTGCCAGCAGTTCCAGCGGGATTACCTACGAGCAGTACTTC. Protein sequence: CASSSSGITYEQYF.

Concerning this clone itself: This CDR3 is also generated by other DNA sequences in the sample. The chain is built from TRBV27 and TRBJ2-2, with D possibly matching TRBD1 (6 bases). Between the trimmed V and J ends, which lost 5 bases and 0 bases, there was a span of 13 bases. The CDR3 length is 16 residues. Germline V lookup: CDR1 MNHEY, CDR2 SMNVEV (reference sequence). CDR3 in DNA: TGTGCCAGCAGTCTGCTGACAGGAGCGAACACCGGGGAGCTGTTTTTT. Amino acid sequence: CASSLLTGANTGELFF.

The rearrangement joins TRBV19 to TRBJ1-4; TRBD1 matches 8 bases. This CDR3 has 15 amino acids. Per the germline V gene, CDR1 is LNHDA and CDR2 is SQIVND (reference sequence). The ends lost 3 bases at V and 7 bases at J; junction bases unmatched: 7. The CDR3: CASSMSGGIGEKLFF. CDR3 coding DNA: TGTGCCAGTAGTATGTCAGGGGGCATTGGTGAAAAACTGTTTTTT.

V is TRBV7-2 and J is TRBJ1-4; 11 bases fit TRBD1. Trimming cost V 5 bases and J 5 bases; bases outside gene matches: 4. Germline V CDR1 and CDR2: SGHTA, FQGNSA. The CDR3 totals 15 residues. For the CDR3, the DNA is TGTGCCAGCAGCCGGAGGGACAGGGGGAATGAAAAACTGTTTTTT. It translates to CASSRRDRGNEKLFF.

CDR3 in amino acids: CASRLSGREETQYF. Here the CDR3 DNA reads TGTGCCAGCAGATTAAGCGGGAGGGAAGAGACCCAGTACTTC. The J gene is TRBJ2-5, the V gene TRBV27; 10 bases fit TRBD2. Germline loops: CDR1 MNHEY, CDR2 SMNVEV (reference sequence). The length of the CDR3 is 14 residues. V shed 6 bases and J 3 bases; nucleotides not matched to a gene: 4.

This clone was picked up one time. This rearrangement joins TRBV5-1 to TRBJ1-4, with a tentative D call TRBD1 (5 bases). The CDR3 is made up of 15 amino acids. The ends were cut back, 3 bases at V and 5 bases at J, with 14 bases in the middle. Germline lookup yields CDR1 SGHRS and CDR2 YFSETQ. The CDR3, as DNA: TGCGCCAGCAGCTCACAAGGGGAGGAGAATGAAAAACTGTTTTTT. Translation gives CASSSQGEENEKLFF.